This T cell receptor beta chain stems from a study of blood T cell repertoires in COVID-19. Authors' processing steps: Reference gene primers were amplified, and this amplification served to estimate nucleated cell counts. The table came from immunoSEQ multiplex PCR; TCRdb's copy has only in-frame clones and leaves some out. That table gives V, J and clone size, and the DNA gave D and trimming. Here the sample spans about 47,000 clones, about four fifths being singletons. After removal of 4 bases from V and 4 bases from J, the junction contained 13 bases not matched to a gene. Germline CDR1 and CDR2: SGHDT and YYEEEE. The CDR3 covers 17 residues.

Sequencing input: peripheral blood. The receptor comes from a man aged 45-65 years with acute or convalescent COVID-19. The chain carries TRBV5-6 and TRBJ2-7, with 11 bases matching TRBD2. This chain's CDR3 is CASSAFTSGGAKYEQYF. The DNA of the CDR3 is TGTGCCAGCAGCGCATTTACTAGCGGGGGAGCCAAATACGAGCAGTACTTC.